One sample yielded the 17 T cell receptor beta chains listed below, sequenced in a study of T cells in Graves' hyperthyroidism and ophthalmopathy. TCR beta CDR3 regions were amplified from RNA. First-round RT-PCR targeting the TCR CDR3 was performed with the HTBI primer set. TCRdb used MiXCR to reprocess the multiplex PCR reads, holding one entry per CDR3 protein. The sample records roughly 300,000 distinct CDR3 sequences, 14% being singletons. Sequences were obtained from blood. All receptors come from a woman in her thirties with Graves' hyperthyroidism.

This clonotype was seen repeatedly, ten times or more. This sequence joins TRBV20-1 and TRBJ2-5, with D possibly TRBD1 on 6 matching bases. From germline, CDR1 is DFQATT and CDR2 SNEGSKA (reference sequence). Trimming removed 4 bases at V and 4 bases at J, with 10 bases between. CDR3 length: 12 residues. The CDR3 nucleotides read TGCAGTGCTACCAGGACAGTAGAGACCCAGTACTTC. The encoded protein is CSATRTVETQYF.

This clonotype appeared many times. The chain couples TRBV7-8 to TRBJ2-1; 8 bases map to TRBD2. The CDR3 runs to 17 residues. Per germline, CDR1 SGHVS and CDR2 FQNEAQ. V was pared by 5 bases and J by 5 bases, with 14 bases of the junction left unmatched. CDR3 sequence reads: CASSMRSASGPNNEQFF. The DNA of the CDR3 is TGTGCCAGCAGCATGAGGAGCGCTAGCGGGCCTAACAATGAGCAGTTCTTC.

V is TRBV18 and J is TRBJ2-1; D not certain. Per the germline V gene, CDR1 is KGHSH and CDR2 is LQKENI. The CDR3 length is 14 residues. V lost 1 base, J lost 4 bases, and 8 bases lay in between. The CDR3 loop reads CASSPRSQYNEQFF. CDR3 coding DNA: TGTGCCAGCTCACCACGGTCACAGTACAATGAGCAGTTCTTC.

This chain connects TRBV29-1 to TRBJ2-7; 7 nucleotides line up with TRBD2. Germline V CDR1 and CDR2: SQVTM, ANQGSEA. CDR3 length: 15 residues. V lost 3 bases to trimming and J lost 4 bases; unmatched junction nucleotides: 12. The CDR3 protein is CSVDGDYRSGYEQYF. DNA for the CDR3: TGCAGCGTTGATGGGGACTACCGTTCAGGGTACGAGCAGTACTTC.

This clonotype appeared many times. The chain couples TRBV7-9 to TRBJ2-5; 9 nucleotides agree with TRBD1. J was trimmed by 5 bases and V by 2 bases; bases with no gene match: 12. Germline-derived CDR1 and CDR2 are SEHNR and FQNEAQ (reference sequence). CDR3 length: 17 residues. Here the CDR3 DNA reads TGTGCCAGCAGCTTACCCACAGGGGGCCTGATATCGGAGACCCAGTACTTC. Protein: CASSLPTGGLISETQYF.

This clonotype was observed at least ten times. V usage is TRBV2 and J usage is TRBJ1-6, with D unresolved. Between the trimmed V and J ends, which lost 2 bases and 8 bases, there was a span of 10 bases. The CDR3 spans 14 residues. The germline V gene encodes CDR1 SNHLY and CDR2 FYNNEI. CDR3 DNA sequence: TGTGCCAGCAGTGAATCTGTAAGGTATTCACCCCTCCACTTT. Amino acid sequence: CASSESVRYSPLHF.

Only a few counts were recorded for this clonotype. This chain joins TRBV6-5 and TRBJ2-1, with D hard to call. The germline V gene has CDR1 MNHEY and CDR2 SVGAGI. V lost 0 bases and J 6 bases, leaving 6 bases between the germline ends. This CDR3 has 13 amino acids. CDR3 in DNA: TGTGCCAGCAGTTACTCGTCGGGCAATGAGCAGTTCTTC. Translating gives CASSYSSGNEQFF.

This rearrangement joins TRBV29-1 to TRBJ1-2; the D is unclear. V lost 3 bases and J 0 bases, leaving 11 bases between the germline ends. There are 14 residues in the CDR3. Germline V gives CDR1 SQVTM, CDR2 ANQGSEA. The CDR3 loop reads CSVDSAATNYGYTF. CDR3 bases: TGCAGCGTTGACTCGGCAGCTACTAACTATGGCTACACCTTC.

This clonotype was seen repeatedly, ten times or more. The rearrangement links TRBV7-2 to TRBJ1-1; the D gene is possibly TRBD1 (6 bases). The CDR3 spans 18 residues. V lost 4 bases and J lost 1, with 22 bases in between. Germline V gives CDR1 SGHTA, CDR2 FQGNSA. The CDR3 region is CASSSRGGPARGNTEAFF. CDR3 nucleotides: TGTGCCAGCAGCTCTAGGGGGGGCCCAGCGAGGGGGAACACTGAAGCTTTCTTT.

V gene TRBV13 combines with J gene TRBJ2-7; D is possibly TRBD1 (5 bases). The CDR3 has 14 amino acids. V shed 8 bases and J shed 0 bases, with 14 bases lying between them. Looked up from germline, CDR1 is PRHDT and CDR2 is FYEKMQ (reference sequence). This CDR3 reads CASRDSRASYEQYF. The DNA of the CDR3 is TGTGCCAGCCGCGACAGTAGGGCCTCCTACGAGCAGTACTTC.

The sample holds a few counts of this clonotype. This is likely a read error, given that the CDR3 carries no conserved phenylalanine or tryptophan at its end. V gene TRBV28 combines with J gene TRBJ2-6; no clear D. Germline V gene data show CDR1 as MDHEN and CDR2 as SYDVKM. Trimming pared 2 bases from V and 4 bases from J, leaving 12 bases between. The CDR3 has 16 residues. The CDR3 region is CASSLASQTGANVLTS. The DNA of the CDR3 is TGTGCCAGCAGTTTAGCGTCCCAAACCGGGGCCAACGTCCTGACTTCC.

This clonotype has just a few counts. The J gene is TRBJ2-7, the V gene TRBV10-3; TRBD2 matches 12 bases. The CDR3 sequence is 18 residues long. V gave up 7 bases and J gave up 8 bases; unmatched junction bases: 21. Germline V gene lookup returns CDR1 ENHRY and CDR2 SYGVKD. This CDR3 reads CAITTGLAGNHPGGKQYF. The CDR3 nucleotides read TGTGCCATCACCACCGGACTAGCGGGGAATCACCCCGGGGGCAAGCAGTACTTC.

Points on this clonotype: At one boundary the junction diverges from the germline segment, which might be a read error. This chain links TRBV27 with TRBJ2-6; TRBD1 matches at 7 bases. CDR1 is MNHEY, CDR2 SMNVEV, per germline (reference sequence). There are 14 residues in the CDR3. CDR3 coding DNA: TGTGCCTGCAGACCCGGTGGACAGGTCGGCGTCCTGACTTTC. Translated, it gives CACRPGGQVGVLTF.

This clonotype occurred a few times. The chain combines TRBV27 with TRBJ1-1; TRBD1 matches 7 bases. The CDR3 consists of 13 residues. Per germline, CDR1 MNHEY and CDR2 SMNVEV (reference sequence). With V trimmed by 4 bases and J by 6 bases, 5 bases remained unmatched. CDR3 residues: CASSSTGRAEAFF. CDR3 sequence (DNA): TGTGCCAGCAGTTCGACAGGGCGGGCTGAAGCTTTCTTT.

This clonotype was observed a few times. J is TRBJ2-6 and V is TRBV6-1; D is ambiguous. The CDR3 covers 15 residues. Germline CDR1 is MNHNS and CDR2 is SASEGT. The germline V and J ends were trimmed by 6 bases and 0 bases, with 9 bases remaining between them. The CDR3, as DNA: TGTGCCAGCAGCCCACAGTTCTCTGGGGCCAACGTCCTGACTTTC. Protein product: CASSPQFSGANVLTF.

V usage is TRBV20-1 and J usage is TRBJ2-1; TRBD2 aligns across 8 bases. Germline V gives CDR1 DFQATT, CDR2 SNEGSKA (reference sequence). Trimming took 3 bases from V and 1 from J; bases not matched to a gene: 20. The CDR3 runs 20 residues. The CDR3, as DNA: TGCAGTGCTAGGAGGGTTTCCGCCGGAGAGCGGGAGCGGTCCTACAATGAGCAGTTCTTC. It is translated as CSARRVSAGERERSYNEQFF.

At least ten counts were recorded for this clonotype. The chain recombines TRBV5-6 with TRBJ1-2; D uncertain. Germline CDR1 reads SGHDT; CDR2 reads YYEEEE. The CDR3 runs 12 residues. V lost 3 bases and J 5 bases, leaving 8 bases between the germline ends. CDR3 DNA sequence: TGTGCCAGCAGCTCCTATCGTTATGGCTACACCTTC. This sequence encodes CASSSYRYGYTF.